This T cell receptor beta chain derives from a study of T-cell memory formation after mild COVID-19 (TCRdb year 2021). In terms of the full investigation: TCR sequence clusters from the two donors were largely donor specific. In a couple of donors, T-cell clones that expanded and contracted after mild COVID-19 were followed by sequencing TCRalpha and TCRbeta repertoires longitudinally. The cohort comprised two young, previously healthy adult volunteers, one female and one male.

Ficoll-Paque density gradient centrifugation was the method used to isolate PBMCs. Findings and caveats that apply to the study as a whole: From day 15 to 85, contracting clones showed balanced CD4/CD8 phenotypes, whereas a second wave of clones that expanded from day 15 to 37 leaned towards CD4+. Some responding clones were detected in pre-infection memory, suggesting pre-existing cross-reactive memory T cells joined the SARS-CoV-2 response. Contracting CD4+ clones turned up mainly in the CM and EM memory subsets, whereas EMRA was where CD8+ clones were enriched. Only a couple of mild cases were covered in the study, and larger cohorts including severe cases with pre-infection samples were considered necessary. SARS-CoV-2 specificity of the second-wave clones peaking on day 37 was not confirmed.

Sequenced using an Illumina NovaSeq 6000. TCRalpha and TCRbeta cDNA libraries were built by 5'RACE with constant-segment primers, adding sample barcodes and unique molecular identifiers. Trizol reagent was used to extract RNA from every sample. Libraries were amplified in two PCR steps, with a second sample barcode and Illumina TruSeq adapters added in the second step. Sequencing of libraries was performed on an Illumina NovaSeq with 2 x 150 bp paired-end reads. The authors' analysis ran thus. Demultiplexing of reads and collapsing into UMI-guided consensus sequences were performed with migec v1.2.7. Using mixcr v2.1.11, the UMI consensuses were aligned to TRA and TRB V and J templates and assembled into clonotypes. Clonotypes were classified as expanded or contracted when called significant by both edgeR and NoisET, with noise models trained on biological replicates. edgeR calls used a false discovery rate-adjusted p below 0.01 and a log2 fold-change threshold of 1. As an exploratory analysis of dynamics, PCA with hierarchical clustering was applied to max-normalized trajectories of the 1000 most abundant clonotypes. The CD4 or CD8 phenotype of responding clones was assigned using the separately sequenced CD4+ and CD8+ repertoires. The raw public reads went through TCRdb reprocessing: fastp at Q25, MiXCR clone calling, in-frame beta chains kept. A single entry per CDR3 protein holds the most common genes and DNA from its merged rows. TCRdb's processing, not the authors', yielded these V and J calls. The sample has hundreds of thousands of distinct CDR3 sequences on record, around 28% of them singletons. In total, the top ten clones hold less than 15% of the sample.

Regarding this clonotype: Its specific antigen is unknown. No much larger clone is present one base from it, and per-base qualities are unavailable.

The CDR3 spans 15 residues, from the cysteine through the phenylalanine. Of the read, only the CDR3 DNA is kept; its 45 bases are in frame from base 1. For this chain, trimming is 5 bases at the V end and 2 bases at the J end, and the number of junction bases without a gene match is 8. For CDR1 and CDR2, the germline V gene lists SGHRS and YFSETQ. The sequenced material came from PBMCs or a T cell subset sorted from them (not recorded which). The V and J segments used are TRBV5-1 and TRBJ2-5, with 8 middle bases fitting TRBD2. The clonotype comes from an adult woman who had mild COVID-19 (a few samples of this study predate the infection). The sample titles of this study are shuffled in the database, so cell type and time point are left out; the donor was told from shared clones. The nucleotide sequence reads as follows: TGCGCCAGCAGAAGAACGGGGGGGCGTCAAGAGACCCAGTACTTC. Its translation reads: CASRRTGGRQETQYF.